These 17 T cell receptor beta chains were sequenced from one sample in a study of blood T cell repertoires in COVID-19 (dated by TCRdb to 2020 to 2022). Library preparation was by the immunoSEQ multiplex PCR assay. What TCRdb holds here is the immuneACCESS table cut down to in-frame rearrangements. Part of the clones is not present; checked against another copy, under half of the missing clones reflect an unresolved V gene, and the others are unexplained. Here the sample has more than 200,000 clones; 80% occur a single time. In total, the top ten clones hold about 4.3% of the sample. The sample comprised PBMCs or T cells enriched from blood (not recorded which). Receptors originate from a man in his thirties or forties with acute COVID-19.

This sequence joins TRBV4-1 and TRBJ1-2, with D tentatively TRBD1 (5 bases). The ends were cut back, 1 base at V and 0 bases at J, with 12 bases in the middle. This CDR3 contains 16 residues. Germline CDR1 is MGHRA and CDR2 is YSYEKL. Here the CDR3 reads CASSQATGGTNYGYTF. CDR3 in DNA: TGCGCCAGCAGCCAAGCCACGGGGGGGACTAACTATGGCTACACCTTC.

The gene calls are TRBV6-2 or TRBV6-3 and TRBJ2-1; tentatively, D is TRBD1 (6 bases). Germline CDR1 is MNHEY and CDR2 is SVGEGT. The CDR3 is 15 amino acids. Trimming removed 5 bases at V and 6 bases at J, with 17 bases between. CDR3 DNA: TGTGCCAGCAGTGGACAGTGGATTGTTACCAATGAGCAGTTCTTC. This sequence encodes CASSGQWIVTNEQFF.

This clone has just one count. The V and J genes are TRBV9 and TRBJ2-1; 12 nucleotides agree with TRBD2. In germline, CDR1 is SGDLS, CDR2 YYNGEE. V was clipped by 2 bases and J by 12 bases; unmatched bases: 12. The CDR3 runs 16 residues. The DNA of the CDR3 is TGTGCCAGCAGCGTCACTAGCGGGGGGCCGCAGAGTGGGCAGTTCTTC. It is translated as CASSVTSGGPQSGQFF.

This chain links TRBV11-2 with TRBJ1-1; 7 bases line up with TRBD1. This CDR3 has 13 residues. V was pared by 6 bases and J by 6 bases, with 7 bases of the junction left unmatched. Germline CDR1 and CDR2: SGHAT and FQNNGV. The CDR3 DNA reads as TGTGCCAGCAGGACAACAGGGGTTTCTGAAGCTTTCTTT. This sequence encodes CASRTTGVSEAFF.

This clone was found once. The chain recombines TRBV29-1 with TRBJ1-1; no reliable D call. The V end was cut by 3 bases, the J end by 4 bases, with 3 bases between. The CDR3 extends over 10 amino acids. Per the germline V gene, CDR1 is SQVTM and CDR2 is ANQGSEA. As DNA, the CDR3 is TGCAGCGTTGATATCACTGAAGCTTTCTTT. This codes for CSVDITEAFF. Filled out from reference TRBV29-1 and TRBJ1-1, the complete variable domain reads SAVISQKPSRDICQRGTSLTIQCQVDSQVTMMFWYRQQPGQSLTLIATANQGSEATYESGFVIDKFPISRPNLTFSTLTVSNMSPEDSSIYLCSVDITEAFFGQGTRLTVV.

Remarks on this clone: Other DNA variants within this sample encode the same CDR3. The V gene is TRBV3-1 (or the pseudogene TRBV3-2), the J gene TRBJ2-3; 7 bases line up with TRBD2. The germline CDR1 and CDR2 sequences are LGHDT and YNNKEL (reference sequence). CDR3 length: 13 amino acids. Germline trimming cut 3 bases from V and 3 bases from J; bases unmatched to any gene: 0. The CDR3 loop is CASSQGGTDTQYF. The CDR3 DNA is TGTGCCAGCAGCCAGGGGGGGACAGATACGCAGTATTTT.

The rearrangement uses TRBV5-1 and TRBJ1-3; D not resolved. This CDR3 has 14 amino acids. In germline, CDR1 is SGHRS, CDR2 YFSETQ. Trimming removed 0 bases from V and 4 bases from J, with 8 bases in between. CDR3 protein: CASSLGGRGNTIYF. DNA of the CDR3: TGCGCCAGCAGCTTGGGAGGGAGAGGAAACACCATATATTTT.

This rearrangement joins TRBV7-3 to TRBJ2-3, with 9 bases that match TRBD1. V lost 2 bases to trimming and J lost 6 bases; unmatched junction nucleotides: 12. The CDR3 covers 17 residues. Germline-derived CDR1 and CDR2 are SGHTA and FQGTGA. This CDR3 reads CASSLGLDRGIEDTQYF. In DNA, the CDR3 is TGTGCCAGCAGCTTAGGTTTGGACAGGGGCATCGAGGATACGCAGTATTTT.

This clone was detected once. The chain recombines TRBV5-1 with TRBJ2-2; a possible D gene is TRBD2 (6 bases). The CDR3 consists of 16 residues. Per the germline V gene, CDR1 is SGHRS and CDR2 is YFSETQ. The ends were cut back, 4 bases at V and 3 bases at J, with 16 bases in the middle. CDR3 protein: CASSPKTRGDTGELFF. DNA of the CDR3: TGCGCCAGCAGCCCAAAGACTAGAGGGGACACCGGGGAGCTGTTTTTT. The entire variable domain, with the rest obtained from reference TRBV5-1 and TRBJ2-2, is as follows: KAGVTQTPRYLIKTRGQQVTLSCSPISGHRSVSWYQQTPGQGLQFLFEYFSETQRNKGNFPGRFSGRQFSNSRSEMNVSTLELGDSALYLCASSPKTRGDTGELFFGEGSRLTVL.

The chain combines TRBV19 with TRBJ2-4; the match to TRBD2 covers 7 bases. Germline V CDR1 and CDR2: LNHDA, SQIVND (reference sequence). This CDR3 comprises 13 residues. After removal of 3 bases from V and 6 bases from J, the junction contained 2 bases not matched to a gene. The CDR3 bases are TGTGCCAGTAGTATGACTAGCTTAAACATTCAGTACTTC. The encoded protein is CASSMTSLNIQYF.

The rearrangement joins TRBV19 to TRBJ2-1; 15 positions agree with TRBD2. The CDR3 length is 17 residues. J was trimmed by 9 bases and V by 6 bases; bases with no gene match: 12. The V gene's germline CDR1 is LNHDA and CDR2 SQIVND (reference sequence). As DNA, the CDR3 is TGTGCCAGTAGCGTGGGACTAGCGGGGGGACCGTTGGGTGAGCAGTTCTTC. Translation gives CASSVGLAGGPLGEQFF.

CDR3: CASSVSGDKNIQYF. The CDR3 DNA sequence: TGTGCCAGCAGTGTTTCTGGAGACAAAAACATTCAGTACTTC. The chain carries TRBV2 and TRBJ2-4; D unresolved. CDR1 and CDR2 from the germline V gene are SNHLY and FYNNEI. The CDR3 consists of 14 residues. V was trimmed by 4 bases and J by 3 bases, leaving 10 bases between them.

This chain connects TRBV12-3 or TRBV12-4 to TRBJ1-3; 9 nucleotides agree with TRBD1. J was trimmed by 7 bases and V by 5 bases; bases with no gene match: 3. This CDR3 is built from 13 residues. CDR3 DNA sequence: TGTGCCAGCAGTCCAACAGGGGGCAACACCATATATTTT. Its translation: CASSPTGGNTIYF.

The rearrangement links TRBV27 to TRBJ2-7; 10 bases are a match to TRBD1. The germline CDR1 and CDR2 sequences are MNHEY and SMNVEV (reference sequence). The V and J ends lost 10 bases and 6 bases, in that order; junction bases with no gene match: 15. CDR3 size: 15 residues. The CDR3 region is CATTMGTGVPLEQYF. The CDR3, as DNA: TGTGCCACCACGATGGGGACAGGGGTTCCCCTCGAGCAGTACTTC.

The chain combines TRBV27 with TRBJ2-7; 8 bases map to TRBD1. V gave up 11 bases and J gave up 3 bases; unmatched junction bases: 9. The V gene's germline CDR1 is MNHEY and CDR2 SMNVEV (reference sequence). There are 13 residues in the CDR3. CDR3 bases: TGTGCCTCCTCTGGACAGGGAATCTACGAGCAGTACTTC. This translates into CASSGQGIYEQYF.

CDR3 coding DNA: TGTGCCAGCCGACAGGGGGCGGCTAGTCCCGGGGAGCTGTTTTTT. Encoded protein: CASRQGAASPGELFF. The chain has TRBV6-5 and TRBJ2-2; TRBD1 matches at 10 bases. Trimming at V came to 8 bases and at J to 6 bases, leaving 9 bases not matched to a gene. The CDR3 has 15 amino acids. Per germline, CDR1 MNHEY and CDR2 SVGAGI.

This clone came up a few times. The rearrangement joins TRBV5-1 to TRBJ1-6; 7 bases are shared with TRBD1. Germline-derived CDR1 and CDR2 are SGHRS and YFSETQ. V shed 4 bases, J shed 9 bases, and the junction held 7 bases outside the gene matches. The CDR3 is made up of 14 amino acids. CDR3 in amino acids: CASSASGGSSPLHF. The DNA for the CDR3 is TGCGCCAGCAGCGCTTCAGGGGGTAGTTCACCCCTCCACTTT.